A selection of T cell receptor beta chains follows, all from one sample in a study of cytomegalovirus exposure and HLA in healthy donors. Profiling relied on immunoSEQ multiplex PCR, and the TCRdb table lists in-frame clones only, not all of them. The repertoire holds fewer than 150,000 clones, about 64% seen once, with over 6.5% in the top ten. The source material was PBMCs. Receptor source: a man aged 18 to 30 in good health and CMV-seropositive. Both conserved end residues are part of each CDR3. Each record gives: J gene, V gene, clone size, CDR3 protein. Size is stated for part of the rows, as once, few or many counts, or as a class when the clone is expanded.

J gene: TRBJ1-1
V gene: TRBV6-6
clone size: NA
CDR3 protein: CASSYSGGGTEAFF

J gene: TRBJ1-6
V gene: TRBV6-6
clone size: NA
CDR3 protein: CASSYSRSPLHF

J gene: TRBJ2-7
V gene: TRBV7-2
clone size: NA
CDR3 protein: CASSRRTRSYEQYF

J gene: TRBJ1-2
V gene: TRBV7-9
clone size: once
CDR3 protein: CASTQSWDGYTF

J gene: TRBJ2-3
V gene: TRBV10-2
clone size: NA
CDR3 protein: CASGQGWTDTQYF

J gene: TRBJ1-2
V gene: TRBV6-1
clone size: NA
CDR3 protein: CASTLTGYGYTF

J gene: TRBJ2-5
V gene: TRBV13
clone size: NA
CDR3 protein: CASRAQGQATETQYF

J gene: TRBJ1-5
V gene: TRBV5-1
clone size: NA
CDR3 protein: CASSLDGGLQPQHF

J gene: TRBJ2-1
V gene: TRBV7-9
clone size: once
CDR3 protein: CASSLVGGAIDEQFF

J gene: TRBJ1-2
V gene: TRBV7-3
clone size: NA
CDR3 protein: CASSLTRGDDFWGYTF

J gene: TRBJ2-1
V gene: TRBV7-6
clone size: NA
CDR3 protein: CASSSLAGRDNEQFF

J gene: TRBJ2-3
V gene: TRBV5-1
clone size: NA
CDR3 protein: CASAVRPGLAGGSTDTQYF

J gene: TRBJ2-5
V gene: TRBV5-8
clone size: NA
CDR3 protein: CASSPGTSGQETQYF

J gene: TRBJ2-7
V gene: TRBV28
clone size: NA
CDR3 protein: CASSLRGGYEQYF

J gene: TRBJ1-2
V gene: TRBV6-5
clone size: few
CDR3 protein: CASSYSGQGAGGYTF

J gene: TRBJ2-7
V gene: TRBV29-1
clone size: NA
CDR3 protein: CSVEDLGRDRQYF

J gene: TRBJ1-5
V gene: TRBV2
clone size: NA
CDR3 protein: CASMRDSNQPQHF

J gene: TRBJ1-6
V gene: TRBV4-2
clone size: NA
CDR3 protein: CASSQVSGFEDSPLHF

J gene: TRBJ2-7
V gene: TRBV28
clone size: NA
CDR3 protein: CASRMSGPSSYEQYF

J gene: TRBJ2-3
V gene: TRBV28
clone size: NA
CDR3 protein: CASSPRTGADTQYF

J gene: TRBJ2-5
V gene: TRBV27
clone size: NA
CDR3 protein: CASSPYQGGGTPGTQYF

J gene: TRBJ1-1
V gene: TRBV6-5
clone size: few
CDR3 protein: CASSYLPRQGPLEAFF

J gene: TRBJ2-1
V gene: TRBV5-1
clone size: NA
CDR3 protein: CASSLRYSGGPGNEQFF

J gene: TRBJ2-3
V gene: TRBV5-6
clone size: few
CDR3 protein: CASTGQGGRDTQYF

J gene: TRBJ2-7
V gene: TRBV30
clone size: many
CDR3 protein: CACIPVTSGDTYEQYF

J gene: TRBJ1-2
V gene: TRBV19
clone size: NA
CDR3 protein: CASSLGPVQGVYGYTF

J gene: TRBJ2-1
V gene: TRBV28
clone size: few
CDR3 protein: CASSLSFQDGNEQFF

J gene: TRBJ2-1
V gene: TRBV5-6
clone size: NA
CDR3 protein: CASSGTSFSYNEQFF

J gene: TRBJ2-5
V gene: TRBV14
clone size: NA
CDR3 protein: CASSQDWAGRGAQETQYF

J gene: TRBJ2-3
V gene: TRBV5-1
clone size: few
CDR3 protein: CASSSSGTPRTDTQYF

J gene: TRBJ1-1
V gene: TRBV7-9
clone size: NA
CDR3 protein: CASSPPPQGGRAFF

J gene: TRBJ2-3
V gene: TRBV6-5
clone size: NA
CDR3 protein: CASSSPGSGGPDTQYF

J gene: TRBJ1-2
V gene: TRBV5-6
clone size: NA
CDR3 protein: CASSLDSPTYGYTF

J gene: TRBJ1-3
V gene: TRBV21-1
clone size: NA
CDR3 protein: CASSSDRSGNTIYF

J gene: TRBJ2-7
V gene: TRBV5-6
clone size: NA
CDR3 protein: CASSFVPWGDTYEQYF

J gene: TRBJ2-3
V gene: TRBV6-1
clone size: few
CDR3 protein: CASSDQLAARADTQYF

J gene: TRBJ2-3
V gene: TRBV27
clone size: NA
CDR3 protein: CASSLRGTDTQYF

J gene: TRBJ2-1
V gene: TRBV6-5
clone size: few
CDR3 protein: CASGGQGAPYNEQFF

J gene: TRBJ1-2
V gene: TRBV5-5
clone size: NA
CDR3 protein: CASSLGPITGNYGYTF

J gene: TRBJ1-2
V gene: TRBV13
clone size: few
CDR3 protein: CASSTDGQGTNYGYTF

J gene: TRBJ2-1
V gene: TRBV7-3
clone size: NA
CDR3 protein: CASSSPGGRGEQFF

J gene: TRBJ2-3
V gene: TRBV27
clone size: NA
CDR3 protein: CASSLSRLAPSTDTQYF

J gene: TRBJ1-3
V gene: TRBV18
clone size: few
CDR3 protein: CASSPRGFTGNTIYF

J gene: TRBJ2-1
V gene: TRBV7-7
clone size: NA
CDR3 protein: CASSPGVNSYNEQFF

J gene: TRBJ2-7
V gene: TRBV5-1
clone size: NA
CDR3 protein: CASSSVRGGGEQYF

J gene: TRBJ1-2
V gene: TRBV4-1
clone size: NA
CDR3 protein: CASSQGDRYGYTF

J gene: TRBJ1-4
V gene: TRBV28
clone size: once
CDR3 protein: CASQSSGVLKLFF